What follows are 8 T cell receptor beta chains derived from one specimen sequenced in a study of blood T cell repertoires in COVID-19. Libraries were prepared by immunoSEQ multiplex PCR; TCRdb keeps only in-frame clonotypes and omits some of them. The data contain about 98,000 clones, almost 85% of them singletons. The sequenced sample was peripheral blood. The receptors here all came from a man aged 35-49 years with active or convalescent COVID-19.

This clone showed up just once. The chain combines TRBV3-1 (or the pseudogene TRBV3-2) with TRBJ2-1; the match to TRBD1 covers 9 bases. The germline gives CDR1 LGHDT, CDR2 YNNKEL (reference sequence). The CDR3 extends over 16 amino acids. V trimming: 3 bases; J trimming: 1 base; junction bases outside the gene matches: 4. The CDR3 loop is CASSHSTGGSYNEQFF. CDR3 DNA: TGTGCCAGCAGCCACTCGACAGGGGGATCCTACAATGAGCAGTTCTTC.

The chain has TRBV29-1 and TRBJ1-1, with TRBD1 as a possible D gene (6 bases). Trimming removed 4 bases from V and 4 bases from J, with 28 bases in between. CDR1 and CDR2 from the germline V gene are SQVTM and ANQGSEA. This CDR3 contains 18 residues. The CDR3 sequence: CSVGRDTVFFGGGTEAFF. The CDR3 coding sequence is TGCAGCGTTGGCCGGGACACCGTATTTTTCGGAGGTGGCACTGAAGCTTTCTTT.

In DNA form, the CDR3 reads TGCGCCAGCAGCTTGGCCGACCCGCGGGACACTGAAGCTTTCTTT. It encodes CASSLADPRDTEAFF. The rearrangement joins TRBV5-1 to TRBJ1-1; D unresolved. The CDR3 has 15 amino acids. Deletions cut 0 bases from V and 3 bases from J, with 12 bases between. The germline V gene has CDR1 SGHRS and CDR2 YFSETQ.

Ten or more counts support this clone. The gene calls are TRBV5-1 and TRBJ1-6; 9 nucleotides align to TRBD1. CDR1 is SGHRS, CDR2 YFSETQ, per germline. The CDR3 consists of 16 residues. V shed 0 bases, J shed 6 bases, and the junction held 4 bases outside the gene matches. As DNA, the CDR3 is TGCGCCAGCAGCTTGGCCGAGGGACAGGGTAATTCACCCCTCCACTTT. Its protein product is CASSLAEGQGNSPLHF.

This chain links TRBV3-1 (or the pseudogene TRBV3-2) with TRBJ1-2; maybe TRBD1 (6 bases). The CDR3 sequence is 15 residues long. CDR1 is LGHDT and CDR2 is YNNKEL in the germline V gene (reference sequence). V was trimmed by 0 bases and J by 4 bases, leaving 12 bases between them. The CDR3: CASSQEGTRGYGYTF. CDR3 nucleotide sequence: TGTGCCAGCAGCCAAGAGGGGACCAGGGGCTATGGCTACACCTTC.

This clone was counted only a few times. The chain has TRBV5-1 and TRBJ2-7; D is unclear. Germline lookup yields CDR1 SGHRS and CDR2 YFSETQ. V lost 0 bases, J lost 4 bases, and 8 bases lay in between. The CDR3 has 13 amino acids. CDR3: CASSLASSYEQYF. The CDR3 bases are TGCGCCAGCAGCTTGGCCTCGAGTTACGAGCAGTACTTC.

J is TRBJ2-7 and V is TRBV27; 12 nucleotides match TRBD1. CDR1 is MNHEY, CDR2 SMNVEV, per germline (reference sequence). The CDR3 has 15 amino acids. The V segment lost 6 bases and the J segment 4 bases; nucleotides outside the gene matches: 7. The CDR3 is CASRPGQGARYEQYF. CDR3 in DNA: TGTGCCAGCAGACCGGGACAGGGGGCGAGGTACGAGCAGTACTTC.

This chain joins TRBV7-3 and TRBJ2-1; weak D call: TRBD1 (5 bases). Looked up from germline, CDR1 is SGHTA and CDR2 is FQGTGA. Between the trimmed V and J ends, which lost 5 bases and 6 bases, there was a span of 8 bases. The CDR3 is 12 residues long. In DNA form, the CDR3 reads TGTGCCAGCAGCACTCAGGGCAATGAGCAGTTCTTC. This codes for CASSTQGNEQFF.